This TCR beta chain was retrieved from a study of early T cells in non-severe SARS-CoV-2 infection. The CDR3 is 11 amino acids. Trimming removed 5 bases at V and 2 bases at J, with 7 bases between. Germline CDR1 SQVTM, CDR2 ANQGSEA. The study's findings and limits: Comparison of clonotypes with VDJdb favored anti-spike CD8 responses while missing private and CD4 specificities.

This clonotype has just a few counts. Its target is not known. TCRdb re-called the 5' RACE reads with MiXCR, one entry per CDR3 protein. The data show roughly 56,000 distinct CDR3 sequences, approximately 7.6% seen once. The sample comprised whole blood. This chain uses TRBV29-1 with TRBJ2-7; the D is unclear. The receptor's source is an adult who was a healthcare worker with PCR-confirmed SARS-CoV-2 infection or an uninfected control (not recorded which). Here the CDR3 reads CSVRVAYEQYF. CDR3 nucleotides: TGCAGCGTTCGTGTCGCCTACGAGCAGTACTTC.